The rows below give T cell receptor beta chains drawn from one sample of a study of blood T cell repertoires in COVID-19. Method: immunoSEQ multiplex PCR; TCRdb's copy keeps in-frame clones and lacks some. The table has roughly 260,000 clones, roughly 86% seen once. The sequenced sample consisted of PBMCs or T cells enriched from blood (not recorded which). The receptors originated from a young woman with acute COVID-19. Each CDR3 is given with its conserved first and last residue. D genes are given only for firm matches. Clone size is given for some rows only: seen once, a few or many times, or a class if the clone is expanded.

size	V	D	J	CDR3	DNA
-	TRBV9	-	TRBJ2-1	CASSGGGAPSYNEQFF	TGTGCCAGCAGCGGTGGGGGGGCACCCTCCTACAATGAGCAGTTCTTC
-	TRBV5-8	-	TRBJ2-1	CASSPGTITYNEQFF	TGTGCCAGCAGCCCCGGGACAATTACCTACAATGAGCAGTTCTTC
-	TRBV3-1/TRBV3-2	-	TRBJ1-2	CASSQAGEGGYTF	TGTGCCAGCAGCCAAGCAGGAGAGGGTGGCTACACCTTC
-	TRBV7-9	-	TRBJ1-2	CASSPDSINYGYTF	TGTGCCAGCAGTCCCGACAGCATCAACTATGGCTACACCTTC
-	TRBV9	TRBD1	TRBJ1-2	CASSVSPSGGRHGYTF	TGTGCCAGCAGCGTTTCGCCTTCAGGGGGGAGGCATGGCTACACCTTC
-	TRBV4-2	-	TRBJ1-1	CASSQEFSGGRTEAFF	TGTGCCAGCAGCCAAGAGTTTTCGGGGGGACGGACTGAAGCTTTCTTT
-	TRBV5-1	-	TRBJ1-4	CASSPSGMGEKLFF	TGCGCCAGCAGCCCCTCGGGGATGGGTGAAAAACTGTTTTTT
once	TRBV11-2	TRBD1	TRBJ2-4	CASSPPRTGGNIQYF	TGTGCCAGCAGCCCCCCCCGGACAGGGGGCAACATTCAGTACTTC
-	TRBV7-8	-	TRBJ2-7	CASSPSTGYYEQYF	TGTGCCAGCAGCCCATCTACAGGGTACTACGAGCAGTACTTC
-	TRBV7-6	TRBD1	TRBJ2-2	CASTRGQALYTGELFF	TGTGCCAGTACAAGAGGACAGGCACTTTATACCGGGGAGCTGTTTTTT
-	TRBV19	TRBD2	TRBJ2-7	CASSFGGAGTYEQYF	TGTGCCAGTAGTTTCGGGGGGGCCGGGACCTACGAGCAGTACTTC
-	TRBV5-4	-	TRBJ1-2	CASSLETGYGYTF	TGTGCCAGCAGCTTAGAGACGGGCTATGGCTACACCTTC
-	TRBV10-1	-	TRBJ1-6	CASRADSGADSPLHF	TGCGCCAGCAGGGCCGACAGTGGGGCTGATTCACCCCTCCACTTT
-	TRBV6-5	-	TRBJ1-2	CASSYTPGGAEYGYTF	TGTGCCAGCAGTTACACCCCGGGGGGGGCTGAATATGGCTACACCTTC
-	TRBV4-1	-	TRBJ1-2	CASSHPLQTGFRSSGYTF	TGCGCCAGCAGCCACCCTCTTCAGACAGGTTTCAGATCCAGTGGCTACACCTTC
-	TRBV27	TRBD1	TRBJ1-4	CASSGTGENEKLFF	TGTGCCAGCAGCGGGACAGGTGAAAATGAAAAACTGTTTTTT
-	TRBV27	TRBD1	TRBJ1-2	CASRLGQGTYYGYTF	TGTGCCAGCAGACTTGGACAGGGAACTTACTATGGCTACACCTTC
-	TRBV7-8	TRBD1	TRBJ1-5	CASSAGQSIYQPQHF	TGTGCCAGCAGCGCGGGACAGAGTATTTATCAGCCCCAGCATTTT
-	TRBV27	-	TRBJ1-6	CASSLGWNSPLHF	TGTGCCAGCAGTTTAGGCTGGAATTCACCCCTCCACTTT
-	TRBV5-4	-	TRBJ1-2	CASIDPRYGYTF	TGTGCCAGCATAGATCCACGCTATGGCTACACCTTC
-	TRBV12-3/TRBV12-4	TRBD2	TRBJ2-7	CASSWGGGEQYF	TGTGCCAGCTCTTGGGGGGGTGGCGAGCAGTACTTC
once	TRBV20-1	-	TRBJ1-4	CSALRNEKLFF	TGCAGTGCTCTCAGGAATGAAAAACTGTTTTTT
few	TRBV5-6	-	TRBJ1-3	CASSLFTPSGTIYF	TGTGCCAGCAGCTTGTTTACCCCGTCGGGCACCATATATTTT
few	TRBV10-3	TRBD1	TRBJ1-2	CAISESGQGAYGYTF	TGTGCCATCAGTGAGTCGGGACAGGGGGCCTATGGCTACACCTTC
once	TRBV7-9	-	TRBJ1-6	CASSLLVGASPLHF	TGTGCCAGCAGCTTACTAGTTGGAGCTTCACCCCTCCACTTT
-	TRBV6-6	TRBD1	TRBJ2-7	CASRGAGGYEQYF	TGTGCCAGCAGGGGGGCAGGGGGATACGAGCAGTACTTC
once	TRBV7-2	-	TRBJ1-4	CASSRTGGGEKLFF	TGTGCCAGCAGCCGGACCGGGGGGGGCGAAAAACTGTTTTTT
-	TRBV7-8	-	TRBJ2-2	CASSFSDNTGELFF	TGTGCCAGCAGCTTTAGCGACAACACCGGGGAGCTGTTTTTT
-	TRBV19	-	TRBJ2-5	CASSMSGFQETQYF	TGTGCCAGTAGTATGTCAGGGTTCCAAGAGACCCAGTACTTC
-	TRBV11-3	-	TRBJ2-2	CASSPSRGTGELFF	TGTGCCAGCAGCCCTAGTCGGGGTACCGGGGAGCTGTTTTTT
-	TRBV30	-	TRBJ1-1	CAFCTGVEEAFF	TGTGCCTTTTGTACGGGGGTTGAGGAAGCTTTCTTT
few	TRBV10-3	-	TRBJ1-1	CAISESTGITEAFF	TGTGCCATCAGTGAGTCAACAGGGATAACTGAAGCTTTCTTT
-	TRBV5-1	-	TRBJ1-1	CASSPRTRGNTEAFF	TGCGCCAGCAGCCCCCGTACGCGAGGGAACACTGAAGCTTTCTTT
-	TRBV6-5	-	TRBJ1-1	CASSWGLGSTEAFF	TGTGCCAGCAGTTGGGGACTGGGGTCCACTGAAGCTTTCTTT
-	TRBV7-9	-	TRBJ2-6	CASSFGQASSGANVLTF	TGTGCCAGCAGCTTTGGACAAGCAAGCTCTGGGGCCAACGTCCTGACTTTC
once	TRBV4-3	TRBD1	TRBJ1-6	CASSLGQGNSPLHF	TGCGCCAGCAGCCTGGGACAGGGTAATTCACCCCTCCACTTT
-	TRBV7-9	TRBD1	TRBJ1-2	CASSLVGQGDDGYTF	TGTGCCAGCAGCTTAGTGGGACAGGGGGACGATGGCTACACCTTC